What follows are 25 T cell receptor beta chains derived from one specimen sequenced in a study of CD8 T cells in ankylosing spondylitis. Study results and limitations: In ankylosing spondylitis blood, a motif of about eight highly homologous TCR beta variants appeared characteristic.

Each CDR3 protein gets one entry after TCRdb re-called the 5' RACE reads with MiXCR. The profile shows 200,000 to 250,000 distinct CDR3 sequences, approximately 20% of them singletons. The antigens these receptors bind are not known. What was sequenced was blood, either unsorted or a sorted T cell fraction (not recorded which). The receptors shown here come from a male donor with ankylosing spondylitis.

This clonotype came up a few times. This CDR3 is CASAGLAKNIQYF. For the CDR3, the DNA is TGTGCCAGCGCGGGACTAGCCAAAAACATTCAGTACTTC. The J gene is TRBJ2-4, the V gene TRBV6-6, with D possibly being TRBD2 (6 bases). Germline values: CDR1 MNHNY, CDR2 SVGAGI (reference sequence). This CDR3 has 13 amino acids. V shed 8 bases and J shed 0 bases, with 8 bases lying between them.

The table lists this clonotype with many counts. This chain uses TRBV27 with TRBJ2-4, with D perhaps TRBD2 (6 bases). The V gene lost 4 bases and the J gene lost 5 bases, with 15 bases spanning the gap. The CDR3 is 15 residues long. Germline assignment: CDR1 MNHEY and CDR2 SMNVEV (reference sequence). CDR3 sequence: CASSWAGGGENIQYF. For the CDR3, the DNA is TGTGCCAGCAGTTGGGCAGGAGGAGGGGAAAACATTCAGTACTTC.

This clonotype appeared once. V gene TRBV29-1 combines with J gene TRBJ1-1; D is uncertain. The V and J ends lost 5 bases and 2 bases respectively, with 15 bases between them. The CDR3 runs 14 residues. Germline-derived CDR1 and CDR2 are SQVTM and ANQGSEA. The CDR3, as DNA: TGCAGCGTTAATGCCGGAGTGGTAAACACTGAAGCTTTCTTT. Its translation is CSVNAGVVNTEAFF.

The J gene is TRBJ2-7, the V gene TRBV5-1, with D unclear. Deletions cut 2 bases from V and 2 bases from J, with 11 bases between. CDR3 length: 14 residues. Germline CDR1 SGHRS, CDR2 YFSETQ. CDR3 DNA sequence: TGCGCCAGCAGCTTAGGGCAGTCAACCTACGAGCAGTACTTC. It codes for CASSLGQSTYEQYF. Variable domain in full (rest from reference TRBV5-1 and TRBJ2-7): KAGVTQTPRYLIKTRGQQVTLSCSPISGHRSVSWYQQTPGQGLQFLFEYFSETQRNKGNFPGRFSGRQFSNSRSEMNVSTLELGDSALYLCASSLGQSTYEQYFGPGTRLTVT.

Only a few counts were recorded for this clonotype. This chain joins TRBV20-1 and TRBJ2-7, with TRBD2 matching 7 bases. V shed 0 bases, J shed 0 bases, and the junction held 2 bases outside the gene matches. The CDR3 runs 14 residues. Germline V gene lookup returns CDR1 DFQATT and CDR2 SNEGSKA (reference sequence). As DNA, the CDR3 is TGCAGTGCTAGAGACCTAGCGGCCTCCTACGAGCAGTACTTC. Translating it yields CSARDLAASYEQYF.

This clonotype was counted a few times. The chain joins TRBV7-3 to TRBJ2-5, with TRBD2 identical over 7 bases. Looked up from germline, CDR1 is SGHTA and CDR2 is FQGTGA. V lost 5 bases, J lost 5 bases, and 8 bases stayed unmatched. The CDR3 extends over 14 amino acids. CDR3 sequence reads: CASSVSGLGETQYF. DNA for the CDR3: TGTGCCAGCAGCGTTAGCGGGCTAGGGGAGACCCAGTACTTC.

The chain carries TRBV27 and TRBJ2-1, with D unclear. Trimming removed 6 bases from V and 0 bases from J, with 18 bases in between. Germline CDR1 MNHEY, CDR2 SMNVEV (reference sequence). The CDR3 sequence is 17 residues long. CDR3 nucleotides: TGTGCCAGCAGCCCTACCCTCTACTCCAGCTCCTACAATGAGCAGTTCTTC. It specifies CASSPTLYSSSYNEQFF.

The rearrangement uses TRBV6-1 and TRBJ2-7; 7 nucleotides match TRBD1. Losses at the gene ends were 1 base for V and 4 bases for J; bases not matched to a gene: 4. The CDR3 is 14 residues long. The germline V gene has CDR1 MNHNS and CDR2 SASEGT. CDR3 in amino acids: CASSEGQGYYEQYF. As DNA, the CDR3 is TGTGCCAGCAGTGAAGGACAGGGATATTACGAGCAGTACTTC.

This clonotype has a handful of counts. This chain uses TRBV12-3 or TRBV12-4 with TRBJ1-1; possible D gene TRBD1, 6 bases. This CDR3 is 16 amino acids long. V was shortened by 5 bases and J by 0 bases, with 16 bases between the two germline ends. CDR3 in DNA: TGTGCCAGCAGTCCCCCCTGGGGGGCGTTGAACACTGAAGCTTTCTTT. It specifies CASSPPWGALNTEAFF.

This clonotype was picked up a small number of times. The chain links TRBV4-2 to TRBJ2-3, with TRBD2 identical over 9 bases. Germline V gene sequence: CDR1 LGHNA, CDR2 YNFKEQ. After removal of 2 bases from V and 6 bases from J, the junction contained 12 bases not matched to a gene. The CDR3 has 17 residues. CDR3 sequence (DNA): TGTGCCAGCAGCCAACCTCCCAGGCAGCGGGAGGAGGATACGCAGTATTTT. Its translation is CASSQPPRQREEDTQYF.

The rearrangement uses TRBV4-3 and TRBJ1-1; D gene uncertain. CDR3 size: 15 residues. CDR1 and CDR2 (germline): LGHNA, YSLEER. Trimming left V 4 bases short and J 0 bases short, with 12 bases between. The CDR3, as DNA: TGCGCCAGCAGCCCCCACGGCGGCATGAACACTGAAGCTTTCTTT. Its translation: CASSPHGGMNTEAFF.

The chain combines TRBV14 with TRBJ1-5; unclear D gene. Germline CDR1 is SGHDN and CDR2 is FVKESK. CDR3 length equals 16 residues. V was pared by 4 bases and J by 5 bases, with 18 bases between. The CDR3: CASSPQTAPLDQPQHF. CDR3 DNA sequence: TGTGCCAGCAGCCCCCAAACAGCCCCCTTAGATCAGCCCCAGCATTTT.

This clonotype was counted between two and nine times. The DNA for the CDR3 is TGCAGTGCACCGACGGGGCAACAGCCCCAGCATTTT. It translates to CSAPTGQQPQHF. The J gene is TRBJ1-5, the V gene TRBV20-1, with D tentatively TRBD1 (5 bases). Germline V CDR1 and CDR2: DFQATT, SNEGSKA (reference sequence). The CDR3 extends over 12 amino acids. Trimming pared 6 bases from V and 7 bases from J, leaving 13 bases between.

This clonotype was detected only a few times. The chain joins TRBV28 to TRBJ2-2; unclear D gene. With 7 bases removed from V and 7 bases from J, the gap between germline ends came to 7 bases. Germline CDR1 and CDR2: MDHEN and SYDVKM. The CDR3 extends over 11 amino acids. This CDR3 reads CASTFGGELFF. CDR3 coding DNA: TGTGCCAGCACCTTCGGCGGGGAGCTGTTTTTT.

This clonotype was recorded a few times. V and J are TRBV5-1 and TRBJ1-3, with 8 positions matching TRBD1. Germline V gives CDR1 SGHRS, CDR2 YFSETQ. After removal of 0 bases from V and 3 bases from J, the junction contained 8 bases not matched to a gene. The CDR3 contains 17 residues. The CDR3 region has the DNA TGCGCCAGCAGCTTGGAGTACTTGGACAGGGATGGAAACACCATATATTTT. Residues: CASSLEYLDRDGNTIYF.

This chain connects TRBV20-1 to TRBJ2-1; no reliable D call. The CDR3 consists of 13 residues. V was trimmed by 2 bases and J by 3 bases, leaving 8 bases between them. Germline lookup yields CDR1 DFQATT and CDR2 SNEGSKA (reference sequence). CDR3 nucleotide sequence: TGCAGTGCTAGACCTCTGGGCTACAATGAGCAGTTCTTC. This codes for CSARPLGYNEQFF.

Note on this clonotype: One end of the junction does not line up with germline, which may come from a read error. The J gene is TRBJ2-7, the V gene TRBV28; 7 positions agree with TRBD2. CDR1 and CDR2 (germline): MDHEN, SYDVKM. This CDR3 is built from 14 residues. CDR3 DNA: TGTGCCAGCAACCGGCCCGGGACTACATACGTGCAGTACTTC. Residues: CASNRPGTTYVQYF.

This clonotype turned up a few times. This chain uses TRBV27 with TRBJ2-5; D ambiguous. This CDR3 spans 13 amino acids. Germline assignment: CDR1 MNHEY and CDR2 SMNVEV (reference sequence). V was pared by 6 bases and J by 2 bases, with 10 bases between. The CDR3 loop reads CASSQLPQETQYF. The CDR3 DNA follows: TGTGCCAGCAGCCAATTGCCACAAGAGACCCAGTACTTC.

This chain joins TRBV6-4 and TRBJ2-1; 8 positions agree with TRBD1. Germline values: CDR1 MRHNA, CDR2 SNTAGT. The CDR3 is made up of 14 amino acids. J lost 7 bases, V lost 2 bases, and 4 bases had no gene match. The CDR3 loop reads CASSDGQGANEQFF. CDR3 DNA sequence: TGTGCCAGCAGTGACGGTCAGGGGGCGAATGAGCAGTTCTTC.

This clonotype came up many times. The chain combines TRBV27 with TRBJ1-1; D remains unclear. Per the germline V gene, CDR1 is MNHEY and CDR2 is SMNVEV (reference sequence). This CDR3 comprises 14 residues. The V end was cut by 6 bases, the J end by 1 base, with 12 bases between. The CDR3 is CASSYSNGNTEAFF. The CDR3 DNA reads TGTGCCAGCAGCTACAGCAACGGGAACACTGAAGCTTTCTTT.

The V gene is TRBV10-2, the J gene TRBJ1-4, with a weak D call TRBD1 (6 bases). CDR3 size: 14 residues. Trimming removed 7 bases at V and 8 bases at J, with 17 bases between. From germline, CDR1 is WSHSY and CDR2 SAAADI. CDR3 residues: CASNPTGPEEKLFF. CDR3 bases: TGCGCCAGCAACCCAACAGGGCCGGAGGAAAAACTGTTTTTT.

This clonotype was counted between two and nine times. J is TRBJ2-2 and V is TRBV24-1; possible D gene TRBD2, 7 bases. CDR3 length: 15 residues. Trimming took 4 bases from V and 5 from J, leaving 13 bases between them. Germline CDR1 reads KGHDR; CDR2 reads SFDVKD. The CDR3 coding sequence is TGTGCCACCAGTGACCTGGGGGGGGCGACCGGGGAGCTGTTTTTT. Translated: CATSDLGGATGELFF.

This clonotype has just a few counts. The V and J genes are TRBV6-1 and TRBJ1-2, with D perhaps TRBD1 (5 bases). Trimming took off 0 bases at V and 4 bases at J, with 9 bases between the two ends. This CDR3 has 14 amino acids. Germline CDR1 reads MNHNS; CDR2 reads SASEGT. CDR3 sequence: CASSEAGGSYGYTF. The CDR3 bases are TGTGCCAGCAGTGAAGCGGGGGGATCCTATGGCTACACCTTC.

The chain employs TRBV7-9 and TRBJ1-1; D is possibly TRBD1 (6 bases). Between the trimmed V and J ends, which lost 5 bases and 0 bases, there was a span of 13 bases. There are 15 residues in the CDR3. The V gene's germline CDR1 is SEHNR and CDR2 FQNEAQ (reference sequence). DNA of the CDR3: TGTGCCAGCAGCGTCCGGGACAAATTGAACACTGAAGCTTTCTTT. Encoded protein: CASSVRDKLNTEAFF.

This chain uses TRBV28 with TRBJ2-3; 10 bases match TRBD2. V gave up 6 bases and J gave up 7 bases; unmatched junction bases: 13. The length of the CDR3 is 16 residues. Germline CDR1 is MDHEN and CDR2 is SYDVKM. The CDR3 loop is CASRPKREGISNTQYF. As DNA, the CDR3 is TGTGCCAGCAGACCAAAGCGGGAGGGCATATCAAATACGCAGTATTTT. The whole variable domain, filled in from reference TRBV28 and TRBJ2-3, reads DVKVTQSSRYLVKRTGEKVFLECVQDMDHENMFWYRQDPGLGLRLIYFSYDVKMKEKGDIPEGYSVSREKKERFSLILESASTNQTSMYLCASRPKREGISNTQYFGPGTRLTVL.